This paragraph covers one TCR beta chain sequence. The antigen remains undetermined. Germline CDR1 reads SEHNR; CDR2 reads FQNEAQ (reference sequence). Trimming removed 2 bases at V and 0 bases at J, with 10 bases between. The CDR3 length is 15 residues. Assay: immunoSEQ multiplex PCR; the TCRdb copy retains only in-frame clones and omits some. This table holds around 93,000 clones, approximately 78% found once. As to time point: cycle 4 day 1 (C4D1), after around six weeks of nivolumab. Every one of the patients relapsed after autologous stem cell transplantation (brentuximab vedotin exposure was variable). These data belong to a study of PD-1 blockade in classical Hodgkin lymphoma. Background on the study: Every 2 weeks, patients got 3 mg/kg intravenous nivolumab.

Findings and limits, study-wide: Repertoires differed for reasons still undefined, possibly disease activity or prior therapy. Complete responders showed a baseline diversity that resembled the diversity of newly diagnosed patients. Some patients began nivolumab under 1 year after ASCT. These patients were excluded from later analyses.

The J gene is TRBJ1-1, the V gene TRBV7-9, with unresolved D. This TCR derives from a human donor with classical Hodgkin lymphoma. The sample was peripheral blood mononuclear cells (PBMCs), taken before the fourth cycle of nivolumab. The CDR3 sequence: CASSLMKFVNTEAFF. CDR3 DNA sequence: TGTGCCAGCAGCTTAATGAAGTTCGTGAACACTGAAGCTTTCTTT.